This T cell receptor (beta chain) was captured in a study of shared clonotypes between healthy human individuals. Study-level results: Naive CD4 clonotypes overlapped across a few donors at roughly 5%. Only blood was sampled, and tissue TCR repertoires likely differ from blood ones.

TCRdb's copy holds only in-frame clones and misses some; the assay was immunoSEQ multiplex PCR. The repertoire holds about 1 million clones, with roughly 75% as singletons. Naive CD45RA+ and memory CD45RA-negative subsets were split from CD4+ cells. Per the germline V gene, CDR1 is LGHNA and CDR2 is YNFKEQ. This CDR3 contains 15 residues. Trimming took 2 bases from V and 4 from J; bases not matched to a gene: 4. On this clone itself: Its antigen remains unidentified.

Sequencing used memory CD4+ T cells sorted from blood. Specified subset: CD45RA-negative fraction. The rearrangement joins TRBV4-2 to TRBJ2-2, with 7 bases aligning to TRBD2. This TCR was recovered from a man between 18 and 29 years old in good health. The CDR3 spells CASSQQGGGTGELFF. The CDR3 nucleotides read TGTGCCAGCAGCCAACAGGGCGGGGGCACCGGGGAGCTGTTTTTT.